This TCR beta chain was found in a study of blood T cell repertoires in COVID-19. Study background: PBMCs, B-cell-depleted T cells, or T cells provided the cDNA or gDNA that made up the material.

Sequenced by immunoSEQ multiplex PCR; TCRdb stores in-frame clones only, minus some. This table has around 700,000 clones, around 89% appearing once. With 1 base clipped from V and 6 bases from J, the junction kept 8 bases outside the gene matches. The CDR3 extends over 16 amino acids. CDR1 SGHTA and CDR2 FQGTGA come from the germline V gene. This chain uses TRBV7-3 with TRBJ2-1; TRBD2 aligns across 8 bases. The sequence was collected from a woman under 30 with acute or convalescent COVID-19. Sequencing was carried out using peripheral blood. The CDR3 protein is CASSLIPGGRINEQFF. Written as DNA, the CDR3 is TGTGCCAGCAGCTTAATACCGGGGGGGCGTATCAATGAGCAGTTCTTC.